This is a list of T cell receptor beta chains from one sample in a study of CD4+ T cells in melanoma. Clones were sequenced by immunoSEQ multiplex PCR, and TCRdb holds only the in-frame ones, with some missing. This sample has more than 12,000 clones, with roughly 83% found just once. The sequencing input was cells from a culture (not recorded whether cultured in vitro). The receptors shown here come from a human donor with melanoma. Both conserved end residues are part of each CDR3. D genes are given only for firm matches. Size is omitted from some rows. Given values are once, few, many or a class for expanded clones.

TRBJ1-2,-,13,-,TRBV7-6,CASSREQNYGYTF,TGTGCCAGCAGCCGGGAACAGAACTATGGCTACACCTTC
TRBJ1-5,-,15,TRBD1,TRBV30,CAWSRDTGGREPQHF,TGTGCCTGGAGCCGGGACACAGGGGGCAGGGAGCCCCAGCATTTT
TRBJ1-2,-,15,-,TRBV19,CASSIGDRRGYGYTF,TGTGCCAGTAGTATAGGGGACCGGCGAGGCTATGGCTACACCTTC
TRBJ2-6,-,15,-,TRBV5-8,CASIQGQTGANVLTF,TGTGCCAGCATCCAAGGACAGACTGGGGCCAACGTCCTGACTTTC
TRBJ2-1,-,19,-,TRBV5-1,CASSLPSRGGGPRFNEQFF,TGCGCCAGCAGCTTGCCCTCCCGGGGTGGGGGTCCGAGGTTCAATGAGCAGTTCTTC
TRBJ2-1,-,15,TRBD2,TRBV5-1,CASTPNSGHYNEQFF,TGCGCCAGCACCCCCAATAGCGGGCACTACAATGAGCAGTTCTTC
TRBJ1-2,-,14,TRBD1,TRBV19,CASSGQGSHYGYTF,TGTGCCAGTAGTGGACAGGGGAGTCACTATGGCTACACCTTC
TRBJ1-5,-,13,-,TRBV30,CAWSAGGNQPQHF,TGTGCCTGGAGTGCAGGGGGCAATCAGCCCCAGCATTTT
TRBJ1-5,-,13,-,TRBV29-1,CSVRGGENQPQHF,TGCAGCGTTAGGGGCGGAGAGAATCAGCCCCAGCATTTT
TRBJ1-2,-,14,-,TRBV5-1,CASSLTAEVYGYTF,TGCGCCAGCAGCTTGACAGCAGAGGTGTACGGCTACACCTTC
TRBJ1-1,once,13,-,TRBV4-1,CASSQDLFTEAFF,TGCGCCAGCAGCCAAGATCTATTCACTGAAGCTTTCTTT
TRBJ2-5,-,13,-,TRBV11-1,CASSLIVGSGLHF,TGTGCCAGCAGCTTAATTGTTGGGTCAGGGCTTCACTTC
TRBJ2-6,-,17,-,TRBV5-4,CASNSGGHFSGANVLTF,TGTGCCAGCAACTCCGGGGGCCACTTTTCTGGGGCCAACGTCCTGACTTTC
TRBJ2-7,-,15,-,TRBV7-2,CASSLAAGAPYEQYF,TGTGCCAGCAGCTTAGCCGCGGGGGCCCCCTACGAGCAGTACTTC
TRBJ1-2,-,15,TRBD1,TRBV4-2,CASSQATGDGYGYTF,TGTGCCAGCAGCCAAGCCACAGGGGATGGCTATGGCTACACCTTC
TRBJ2-5,-,13,-,TRBV6-1,CASGRVYQETQYF,TGTGCCAGCGGCAGGGTGTACCAAGAGACCCAGTACTTC
TRBJ1-5,-,19,-,TRBV14,CASSQEGGRRREGDQPQHF,TGTGCCAGCAGCCAAGAGGGGGGCAGAAGACGGGAGGGCGATCAGCCCCAGCATTTT
TRBJ2-3,-,12,TRBD1,TRBV29-1,CSAGGTADTQYF,TGCAGCGCCGGTGGGACAGCGGATACGCAGTATTTT
TRBJ1-1,-,12,-,TRBV21-1,CASSKGFSEAFF,TGTGCCAGCAGCAAAGGGTTCTCTGAAGCTTTCTTT
TRBJ1-1,-,15,TRBD1,TRBV7-9,CASRFTGGKATEAFF,TGTGCCAGCAGGTTTACAGGGGGGAAGGCCACTGAAGCTTTCTTT